Below, 8 T cell receptor beta chains from the same sample are listed, as sequenced in a study of blood T cells in healthy people across ages. The authors ran a second PCR of roughly 6 to 12 cycles using a sample-barcoded 5' primer and a J-beta primer mix. TCRdb re-called the 5' RACE reads with MiXCR, one entry per CDR3 protein. The sample carries over 700,000 distinct CDR3 sequences, just under 25% recorded once. The sample also formed part of further work on T cells of mothers and their children.

Sequencing input: blood. These receptors were obtained from a boy between 10 and 17 years old in good health.

The V and J genes are TRBV20-1 and TRBJ2-7, with D tentatively TRBD1 or TRBD2 (5 bases each). This CDR3 is built from 14 residues. V gave up 5 bases and J gave up 3 bases, with 17 bases separating them. Germline CDR1 DFQATT, CDR2 SNEGSKA (reference sequence). This CDR3 is CSALRDRIDYEQYF. The CDR3, as DNA: TGCAGTGCTCTCCGGGACCGGATCGACTACGAGCAGTACTTC.

The sample holds a few counts of this clonotype. The rearrangement joins TRBV14 to TRBJ2-5; D remains unclear. The J call may not be correct, given that the DNA end is closer to TRBJ2-7. The CDR3 spans 13 residues. Germline CDR1 is SGHDN and CDR2 is FVKESK. CDR3 sequence (DNA): TGTGCCAGCAGCCAACTAAAAAAGTACGAGCAGTACTTC. This sequence encodes CASSQLKKYEQYF.

This clonotype was recorded at least ten times. This chain links TRBV29-1 with TRBJ2-5, with 10 bases that match TRBD2. J lost 0 bases, V lost 6 bases, and 4 bases had no gene match. The CDR3 loop spans 14 amino acids. Looked up from germline, CDR1 is SQVTM and CDR2 is ANQGSEA. The chain's CDR3 is CSVNLAGDQETQYF. The DNA of the CDR3 is TGCAGCGTCAACCTAGCGGGAGACCAAGAGACCCAGTACTTC.

The chain carries TRBV29-1 and TRBJ2-6, with D possibly being TRBD1 (6 bases). This CDR3 region has 14 residues. Deletions cut 3 bases from V and 1 base from J, with 7 bases between. Germline V gene data show CDR1 as SQVTM and CDR2 as ANQGSEA. This CDR3 reads CSVDTGSGANVLTF. CDR3 nucleotide sequence: TGCAGCGTTGATACAGGGTCTGGGGCCAACGTCCTGACTTTC.

The V and J genes are TRBV7-9 and TRBJ2-5, with 10 bases matching TRBD1. V lost 5 bases to trimming and J lost 2 bases; unmatched junction nucleotides: 5. The CDR3 length is 15 residues. The germline V gene encodes CDR1 SEHNR and CDR2 FQNEAQ (reference sequence). The CDR3 sequence is CASSGWDRGQETQYF. The CDR3 DNA is TGTGCCAGCAGCGGTTGGGACAGGGGACAAGAGACCCAGTACTTC.

In its sample, this clonotype was seen a few times. This chain joins TRBV2 and TRBJ2-5; a weak D match, TRBD1 (5 bases). Germline CDR1 SNHLY, CDR2 FYNNEI. With 6 bases removed from V and 3 bases from J, the gap between germline ends came to 11 bases. The CDR3 has 13 amino acids. CDR3 coding DNA: TGTGCCAGCAGGCCAGGGTCCGAAGAGACCCAGTACTTC. It translates to CASRPGSEETQYF.

This clonotype was observed a handful of times. The V call is TRBV5-6, the J call TRBJ1-1; TRBD1 matches 9 bases. V dropped 0 bases and J dropped 0; count of bases not matched to a gene: 3. CDR3 size: 16 residues. Germline V gene lookup returns CDR1 SGHDT and CDR2 YYEEEE. This CDR3 is CASSLGTGVMNTEAFF. The CDR3 DNA reads TGTGCCAGCAGCTTGGGGACAGGGGTCATGAACACTGAAGCTTTCTTT.

Only a few counts were recorded for this clonotype. The CDR3 DNA reads TGCAGTGCTAGCCCCGGACAGGGCATTCAGTACTTC. Encoded protein: CSASPGQGIQYF. The chain combines TRBV20-1 with TRBJ2-4; 8 bases agree with TRBD1. V dropped 3 bases and J dropped 9; count of bases not matched to a gene: 4. The CDR3 sequence is 12 residues long. Germline lookup yields CDR1 DFQATT and CDR2 SNEGSKA (reference sequence).